The sequence of this T cell receptor beta chain was determined in a study of neurological immune-mediated disorders. TCRdb reprocessed the 5' RACE reads via MiXCR and lists one record per CDR3 protein. The table records 60,000 to 70,000 distinct CDR3 sequences, roughly 5.6% of them present only once. This CDR3 is built from 14 residues. CDR1 is MNHEY, CDR2 SVGAGI, per germline. The ends lost 7 bases at V and 6 bases at J; junction bases unmatched: 3. This clonotype has ten or more counts. Antigen unknown. Study observations and caveats: No link was found between any clinical or MRI feature and the multiple sclerosis repertoire cluster.

The clonotype comes from a human donor with multiple sclerosis. The donor label of this sample is uncertain. Sequencing was performed on PBMCs. The chain couples TRBV6-5 to TRBJ2-2, with 12 bases fitting TRBD1. The DNA of the CDR3 is TGTGCCAGCAAGGGGACAGGGGGCTCCGGGGAGCTGTTTTTT. The encoded protein is CASKGTGGSGELFF.